Each of the 24 T cell receptor beta chains below was sequenced from the same sample in a study of technical replicates of blood from a handful of donors. Data came from immunoSEQ multiplex PCR; TCRdb stores just in-frame clones and leaves some out. The table lists under 85,000 clones, 93% of them singletons. Sequences were obtained from T cells isolated from PBMCs. The receptors shown here come from a human donor in good health.

This chain uses TRBV9 with TRBJ2-1; D is possibly TRBD2 (6 bases). In germline, CDR1 is SGDLS, CDR2 YYNGEE. The CDR3 runs to 19 residues. With 0 bases removed from V and 6 bases from J, the gap between germline ends came to 25 bases. The CDR3 DNA is TGTGCCAGCAGCGTAGGGAGGAGGGCCGGGTATATTCGGGGCAATGAGCAGTTCTTC. Its protein is CASSVGRRAGYIRGNEQFF.

V is TRBV28 and J is TRBJ1-2; possibly TRBD1 for D (5 bases). The CDR3 extends over 13 amino acids. V was clipped by 8 bases and J by 3 bases, with 13 bases between them. From germline, CDR1 is MDHEN and CDR2 SYDVKM. CDR3 sequence reads: CASSLQQDYGYTF. In nucleotides, the CDR3 is TGTGCCAGCTCCCTGCAACAGGACTATGGCTACACCTTC.

The CDR3: CASNTGQGIENIQYF. CDR3 nucleotides: TGTGCCAGCAACACGGGACAGGGGATCGAAAACATTCAGTACTTC. The chain uses TRBV28 and TRBJ2-4, with 10 bases fitting TRBD1. Losses at the gene ends were 7 bases for V and 5 bases for J; bases not matched to a gene: 8. The CDR3 length is 15 residues. Germline lookup yields CDR1 MDHEN and CDR2 SYDVKM.

The V gene is TRBV2, the J gene TRBJ2-7, with D perhaps matching TRBD2 (6 bases). The CDR3 totals 13 residues. The germline V gene has CDR1 SNHLY and CDR2 FYNNEI. V lost 6 bases, J lost 1 base, and 10 bases lay in between. This CDR3 reads CASRTSTSYEQYF. CDR3 DNA: TGTGCCAGCAGGACTAGTACGTCCTACGAGCAGTACTTC.

The chain carries TRBV2 and TRBJ2-2; TRBD1 might be the D (5 bases). Germline V CDR1 and CDR2: SNHLY, FYNNEI. The length of the CDR3 is 14 residues. Trimming left V 7 bases short and J 1 base short, with 10 bases between. CDR3 residues: CASKQELNTGELFF. The DNA of the CDR3 is TGTGCCAGCAAACAGGAGTTGAACACCGGGGAGCTGTTTTTT. Combining the CDR3 with reference TRBV2 and TRBJ2-2 gives the whole variable domain EPEVTQTPSHQVTQMGQEVILRCVPISNHLYFYWYRQILGQKVEFLVSFYNNEISEKSEIFDDQFSVERPDGSNFTLKIRSTKLEDSAMYFCASKQELNTGELFFGEGSRLTVL.

The rearrangement joins TRBV5-1 to TRBJ1-1; D possibly corresponds to TRBD1 (5 bases). V was trimmed by 0 bases and J by 0 bases, leaving 9 bases between them. Germline CDR1 and CDR2: SGHRS and YFSETQ. This CDR3 region has 15 residues. The CDR3 coding sequence is TGCGCCAGCAGCTTGGAGGAGGGGATGAACACTGAAGCTTTCTTT. Protein product: CASSLEEGMNTEAFF.

The gene calls are TRBV10-3 and TRBJ1-3; perhaps TRBD1 as D (5 bases). Germline CDR1 and CDR2: ENHRY and SYGVKD. Trimming shortened V by 6 bases and J by 8 bases, and 8 bases separated the two germline ends. There are 11 residues in the CDR3. The CDR3 sequence is CAISPGDTIYF. CDR3 nucleotides: TGTGCCATCAGCCCGGGGGACACCATATATTTT.

The CDR3 nucleotides are TGTGCCAGCAGCCTTAGCGGGAGGGCCGAGGCCGGGGAGCTGTTTTTT. Amino acids: CASSLSGRAEAGELFF. The rearrangement joins TRBV27 to TRBJ2-2; 11 positions match TRBD2. In germline, CDR1 is MNHEY, CDR2 SMNVEV (reference sequence). J gave up 6 bases and V 6 bases, and 9 bases lay outside the gene matches. The CDR3 has 16 residues.

As DNA, the CDR3 is TGTGCCACCAGCAGAGGGACAGGGGGACTTTTGGAACAGTACTTC. This gives the protein CATSRGTGGLLEQYF. This rearrangement joins TRBV15 to TRBJ2-7; TRBD1 agrees at 10 bases. The CDR3 is 15 amino acids. V dropped 1 base and J dropped 10; count of bases not matched to a gene: 10. CDR1 is LNHNV, CDR2 YYDKDF, per germline (reference sequence).

To note about this clone: The same CDR3 also results from other DNA sequences found in this sample. This rearrangement joins TRBV14 to TRBJ2-6, with D possibly matching TRBD1 (6 bases). The germline V gene has CDR1 SGHDN and CDR2 FVKESK. The CDR3 length is 15 residues. Trimming cost V 4 bases and J 2 bases, with 9 bases left between them. CDR3 DNA: TGTGCCAGCAGCCTACAGGGTCCTGGGGCCAACGTCCTGACTTTC. Its translation: CASSLQGPGANVLTF.

The CDR3 loop reads CASTPPGTSGYNEQFF. In nucleotides, the CDR3 is TGTGCCAGCACTCCACCCGGGACTAGCGGTTACAATGAGCAGTTCTTC. V usage is TRBV6-6 and J usage is TRBJ2-1, with TRBD2 matching 11 bases. Trimming removed 7 bases from V and 4 bases from J; junction bases left unmatched: 9. There are 16 residues in the CDR3. The V gene's germline CDR1 is MNHNY and CDR2 SVGAGI (reference sequence).

The rearrangement uses TRBV19 and TRBJ1-3, with TRBD1 matching over 8 bases. The CDR3 runs 13 residues. Germline V CDR1 and CDR2: LNHDA, SQIVND (reference sequence). V lost 10 bases and J lost 6; bases outside the gene matches: 8. The DNA for the CDR3 is TGTGCCACCGTGGACAGGGATAAAAACACCATATATTTT. This sequence encodes CATVDRDKNTIYF. The full variable domain, in which reference TRBV19 and TRBJ1-3 provide the parts outside the CDR3, is DGGITQSPKYLFRKEGQNVTLSCEQNLNHDAMYWYRQDPGQGLRLIYYSQIVNDFQKGDIAEGYSVSREKKESFPLTVTSAQKNPTAFYLCATVDRDKNTIYFGEGSWLTVV.

The chain is built from TRBV11-2 and TRBJ2-7, with TRBD2 as a possible D gene (5 bases). Germline V gene sequence: CDR1 SGHAT, CDR2 FQNNGV. Trimming stripped 1 base from V and 2 bases from J, with 12 bases between. The CDR3 sequence is 15 residues long. DNA for the CDR3: TGTGCCAGCAGCTTAGGTCCAGGACTCACCTACGAGCAGTACTTC. The encoded protein is CASSLGPGLTYEQYF.

This chain connects TRBV27 to TRBJ2-1, with D possibly matching TRBD2 (5 bases). The CDR3 length is 16 residues. Between the trimmed V and J ends, which lost 0 bases and 0 bases, there was a span of 9 bases. Germline loops: CDR1 MNHEY, CDR2 SMNVEV (reference sequence). The CDR3 DNA sequence: TGTGCCAGCAGTTTATCGTGGGAGAGCTCCTACAATGAGCAGTTCTTC. Its protein product is CASSLSWESSYNEQFF.

The chain is built from TRBV11-2 and TRBJ1-1, with a weak D call TRBD1 (6 bases). The germline V and J ends were trimmed by 5 bases and 3 bases, with 10 bases remaining between them. Per germline, CDR1 SGHAT and CDR2 FQNNGV. The CDR3 is made up of 13 amino acids. As DNA, the CDR3 is TGTGCCAGCAGCCCCCACAGGGACACTGAAGCTTTCTTT. It translates to CASSPHRDTEAFF.

V and J are TRBV6-4 and TRBJ2-7; weak D call: TRBD1 (5 bases). This CDR3 has 13 amino acids. Germline loops: CDR1 MRHNA, CDR2 SNTAGT. The V end lost 3 bases, the J end lost 4 bases, and 10 bases lay between the germline ends. CDR3 sequence: CASSEGDVYEQYF. For the CDR3, the DNA is TGTGCCAGCAGTGAAGGGGATGTTTACGAGCAGTACTTC.

The V call is TRBV5-3, the J call TRBJ2-7; 8 bases map to TRBD1. TRBV5-3 is known as an ORF, though its function is uncertain. The CDR3 covers 18 residues. V lost 4 bases to trimming and J lost 2 bases; unmatched junction nucleotides: 17. CDR3 DNA: TGTGCCAGAAGCGCCCCCGACAGGGGAAGCAGAAGCCCCTACGAGCAGTACTTC. The encoded protein is CARSAPDRGSRSPYEQYF.

CDR3 amino acids: CASSRRDSYNEQFF. The CDR3 coding sequence is TGTGCCAGCAGCCGACGGGACTCCTACAATGAGCAGTTCTTC. The chain uses TRBV7-2 and TRBJ2-1, with a possible D match to TRBD2 (5 bases). Per germline, CDR1 SGHTA and CDR2 FQGNSA. CDR3 length: 14 residues. V dropped 5 bases and J dropped 0 bases, with 8 bases sitting between them.

This chain uses TRBV7-6 with TRBJ1-6; the match to TRBD1 covers 9 bases. After removal of 4 bases from V and 10 bases from J, the junction contained 8 bases not matched to a gene. CDR1 SGHVS and CDR2 FNYEAQ come from the germline V gene. The CDR3 contains 15 residues. The CDR3 loop reads CASSSTGGLKSPLHF. The CDR3 DNA reads TGTGCCAGCAGCTCGACAGGGGGTTTGAAGTCACCCCTCCACTTT.

This chain uses TRBV6-1 with TRBJ2-5, with 9 nucleotides matching TRBD2. Germline CDR1 and CDR2: MNHNS and SASEGT. The J segment lost 4 bases and the V segment lost 7 bases, leaving 7 bases of the junction unmatched. CDR3 size: 14 residues. Here the CDR3 DNA reads TGTGCCAGCAAATACGGCGGGGGGGGAGAGACCCAGTACTTC. Its protein product is CASKYGGGGETQYF.

V and J are TRBV28 and TRBJ2-1; TRBD2 aligns across 9 bases. CDR1 is MDHEN and CDR2 is SYDVKM in the germline V gene. J was trimmed by 5 bases and V by 3 bases; bases with no gene match: 5. The CDR3 loop spans 15 amino acids. CDR3 bases: TGTGCCAGCAGTTTGGCGGGAGGGCCGCACAATGAGCAGTTCTTC. It specifies CASSLAGGPHNEQFF.

The chain uses TRBV11-3 and TRBJ2-5; 9 bases align to TRBD2. Losses at the gene ends were 1 base for V and 3 bases for J; bases not matched to a gene: 3. The CDR3 contains 15 residues. Germline V gives CDR1 SGHNT, CDR2 YENEEA. CDR3 bases: TGTGCCAGCAGCTTAGGCGGCGGGGGGGAAGAGACCCAGTACTTC. The encoded protein is CASSLGGGGEETQYF.

V and J are TRBV5-6 and TRBJ1-2, with D possibly being TRBD1 (6 bases). This CDR3 is 16 amino acids long. Germline V gene lookup returns CDR1 SGHDT and CDR2 YYEEEE. The ends were cut back, 2 bases at V and 4 bases at J, with 18 bases in the middle. The CDR3 is CASSFETGLGLYGYTF. The CDR3 coding sequence is TGTGCCAGCAGCTTCGAGACAGGTCTGGGCCTCTATGGCTACACCTTC.

The J gene is TRBJ2-1, the V gene TRBV2; D perhaps matches TRBD2 (6 bases). The CDR3 length is 17 residues. Germline values: CDR1 SNHLY, CDR2 FYNNEI. V was shortened by 7 bases and J by 1 base, with 20 bases between the two germline ends. In DNA, the CDR3 is TGTGCCAGCACCGGGGGAAACAACGCAAGGTCCTACAATGAGCAGTTCTTC. Its protein product is CASTGGNNARSYNEQFF. Complete variable domain (other parts from reference TRBV2 and TRBJ2-1): EPEVTQTPSHQVTQMGQEVILRCVPISNHLYFYWYRQILGQKVEFLVSFYNNEISEKSEIFDDQFSVERPDGSNFTLKIRSTKLEDSAMYFCASTGGNNARSYNEQFFGPGTRLTVL.